The T cell receptor (beta chain) under discussion was sequenced for a study of cytomegalovirus exposure and HLA in healthy donors. Whole-study findings and limits: Most subjects' HLA-A and HLA-B alleles were reportedly predicted from TCR beta sequences. Later analysis identified a missense DCLRE1C variant that was linked to TCR beta V- and J-gene trimming. With further analysis later on, most CMV-associated TCR beta chains appeared HLA-restricted.

With respect to this clone: What it binds is unknown.

The CDR3 sequence is 17 residues long. Between the trimmed V and J ends, which lost 0 bases and 0 bases, there was a span of 10 bases. Germline CDR1 is SGHRS and CDR2 is YFSETQ. PCR was performed using 60 Vbeta and 13 Jbeta primers. The data were produced by immunoSEQ multiplex PCR, yet TCRdb's version contains in-frame clones alone and is incomplete. The sample consists of 75,000 to 100,000 clones, roughly four fifths of them appearing once. Sequencing was performed on PBMCs. The chain joins TRBV5-1 to TRBJ2-6, with D maybe TRBD2 (6 bases). The receptor comes from a man aged 35-49 years in good health and CMV-seronegative. Written as DNA, the CDR3 is TGCGCCAGCAGCTTGGGGGACTCTTCCTCTGGGGCCAACGTCCTGACTTTC. As protein: CASSLGDSSSGANVLTF.